The 27 T cell receptor beta chains listed next were all sequenced from one sample in a study of beta chain features in type 1 diabetes (dated by TCRdb to between 2017 and 2018). Receptor libraries were prepared by the immunoSEQ multiplex PCR assay. The entire amount of isolated RNA was reverse transcribed using the High Capacity cDNA Reverse Transcription Kit, so the sequenced TCRB transcripts were expressed ones. Here the immuneACCESS table is served through TCRdb, limited to in-frame sequences with V and J called. Missing clones are a known gap in these copies; in checked studies unresolved V genes cover under half, and the rest lacks a known reason. This sample lists over 700,000 clones; roughly a sixth were detected once. The top ten hold roughly 0.025% of the sample. Input material: naive CD4+ T cells from blood. The label giving this sample's cell subset or site can be read as: true naive CD4+ T cells. All receptors derive from a woman younger than 35 in good health.

This clone showed up just a few times. The gene calls are TRBV29-1 and TRBJ2-7, with a weak D call TRBD2 (5 bases). Germline CDR1 reads SQVTM; CDR2 reads ANQGSEA. V was pared by 4 bases and J by 4 bases, with 11 bases between. CDR3 size: 12 residues. The CDR3 DNA follows: TGCAGCGTTGCCGGGGTAACTTACGAGCAGTACTTC. It codes for CSVAGVTYEQYF.

With respect to this clone: This same CDR3 is encoded by further DNA sequences in the sample. The gene calls are TRBV4-3 and TRBJ2-3; D gene uncertain. From germline, CDR1 is LGHNA and CDR2 YSLEER. Trimming cost V 1 base and J 2 bases, with 4 bases left between them. The CDR3 is 13 amino acids. The DNA of the CDR3 is TGCGCCAGCAGCCAAGGATCCACAGATACGCAGTATTTT. Its translation: CASSQGSTDTQYF.

The chain employs TRBV5-1 and TRBJ2-6; 10 nucleotides match TRBD1. The CDR3 sequence is 15 residues long. CDR1 is SGHRS and CDR2 is YFSETQ in the germline V gene. V was pared by 4 bases and J by 2 bases, with 0 bases of the junction left unmatched. CDR3 protein: CASSGTGAGANVLTF. The DNA for the CDR3 is TGCGCCAGCAGCGGGACAGGGGCTGGGGCCAACGTCCTGACTTTC. The full variable domain, in which reference TRBV5-1 and TRBJ2-6 provide the parts outside the CDR3, is KAGVTQTPRYLIKTRGQQVTLSCSPISGHRSVSWYQQTPGQGLQFLFEYFSETQRNKGNFPGRFSGRQFSNSRSEMNVSTLELGDSALYLCASSGTGAGANVLTFGAGSRLTVL.

This clone was counted between two and nine times. CDR3 coding DNA: TGTGCCAGCAGTTGGGGGGGGAAGGAGACCCAGTACTTC. This codes for CASSWGGKETQYF. The chain uses TRBV28 and TRBJ2-5, with 7 bases that match TRBD2. The trim removed 4 bases at V and 5 bases at J, leaving 4 bases unmatched. The germline CDR1 and CDR2 sequences are MDHEN and SYDVKM. The CDR3 totals 13 residues.

As to this clone: Other DNA variants within this sample encode the same CDR3. The V and J genes are TRBV9 and TRBJ1-2, with 9 bases fitting TRBD1. The germline gives CDR1 SGDLS, CDR2 YYNGEE. The CDR3 has 14 amino acids. Unmatched junction bases numbered 3, after V lost 2 bases and J lost 4 bases. The CDR3 nucleotides read TGTGCCAGCAGCGTTGGGACAGGGACCTATGGCTACACCTTC. Translation: CASSVGTGTYGYTF. The full variable domain, rest sourced from reference TRBV9 and TRBJ1-2, is DSGVTQTPKHLITATGQRVTLRCSPRSGDLSVYWYQQSLDQGLQFLIQYYNGEERAKGNILERFSAQQFPDLHSELNLSSLELGDSALYFCASSVGTGTYGYTFGSGTRLTVV.

In this sample, this clone turned up a few times. The chain uses TRBV27 and TRBJ2-1; D unclear. CDR3 length equals 15 residues. Germline V gives CDR1 MNHEY, CDR2 SMNVEV (reference sequence). V was cut by 3 bases and J by 0 bases, with 9 bases left in between. The DNA for the CDR3 is TGTGCCAGCAGTTTCCGACTTAGCTCCTACAATGAGCAGTTCTTC. This translates into CASSFRLSSYNEQFF.

In this sample, this clone turned up a few times. V and J are TRBV25-1 and TRBJ2-1; D is uncertain. Trimming removed 3 bases from V and 5 bases from J, with 14 bases in between. The CDR3 runs 15 residues. Germline values: CDR1 MGHDK, CDR2 SYGVNS. CDR3: CASSDGAAGDNEQFF. Written as DNA, the CDR3 is TGTGCCAGCAGTGATGGAGCCGCTGGGGACAATGAGCAGTTCTTC.

This clone has only a few counts. The rearrangement uses TRBV4-2 and TRBJ2-7; the D gene is possibly TRBD2 (6 bases). Germline assignment: CDR1 LGHNA and CDR2 YNFKEQ. The germline V and J ends were trimmed by 4 bases and 1 base, with 11 bases remaining between them. This CDR3 region has 14 residues. The CDR3 sequence: CASSPETRSYEQYF. Written as DNA, the CDR3 is TGTGCCAGCAGCCCTGAGACTAGATCCTACGAGCAGTACTTC.

The chain joins TRBV7-3 to TRBJ2-7; 7 nucleotides agree with TRBD2. CDR1 SGHTA and CDR2 FQGTGA come from the germline V gene. V was pared by 5 bases and J by 6 bases, with 13 bases of the junction left unmatched. The CDR3 length is 15 residues. The CDR3 region has the DNA TGTGCCAGCAGCCCCCAGGGAGGGCTCAGTTCCGAGCAGTACTTC. The encoded protein is CASSPQGGLSSEQYF.

This clone was seen at least ten times. This rearrangement joins TRBV7-2 to TRBJ2-4; TRBD1 is a possible D gene (6 bases). Trimming took off 5 bases at V and 7 bases at J, with 15 bases between the two ends. The germline V gene encodes CDR1 SGHTA and CDR2 FQGNSA. This CDR3 is 14 amino acids long. Here the CDR3 reads CASSPGQPTNIQYF. Written as DNA, the CDR3 is TGTGCCAGCAGCCCTGGACAGCCGACGAACATTCAGTACTTC.

Turning to this clone: Other DNA sequences in this specimen translate into the identical CDR3. The rearrangement joins TRBV4-3 to TRBJ2-7, with 8 bases aligning to TRBD2. Germline-derived CDR1 and CDR2 are LGHNA and YSLEER. This CDR3 region has 15 residues. The V and J ends lost 2 bases and 1 base, in that order; junction bases with no gene match: 4. CDR3 amino acids: CASSQLAGDSYEQYF. CDR3 bases: TGCGCCAGCAGCCAACTAGCGGGCGATTCCTACGAGCAGTACTTC.

The gene calls are TRBV4-2 and TRBJ2-2; TRBD2 agrees at 7 bases. The germline CDR1 and CDR2 sequences are LGHNA and YNFKEQ. V dropped 4 bases and J dropped 3; count of bases not matched to a gene: 20. The CDR3 runs 20 residues. As DNA, the CDR3 is TGTGCCAGCAGCCTTCTGGGGAACCTAGCGGAGGGACCTCACACCGGGGAGCTGTTTTTT. This codes for CASSLLGNLAEGPHTGELFF.

This clone has just a few counts. The rearrangement uses TRBV27 and TRBJ1-1; 10 bases are shared with TRBD1. V lost 4 bases, J lost 6 bases, and 8 bases stayed unmatched. Germline loops: CDR1 MNHEY, CDR2 SMNVEV (reference sequence). The CDR3 has 15 residues. In DNA, the CDR3 is TGTGCCAGCAGTTCCTCCGGGACAGGGGAAGCTGAAGCTTTCTTT. This codes for CASSSSGTGEAEAFF.

In this sample, this clone turned up a few times. The chain has TRBV7-2 and TRBJ2-3, with TRBD1 matching over 8 bases. Germline CDR1 is SGHTA and CDR2 is FQGNSA. The length of the CDR3 is 16 residues. The V and J ends lost 0 bases and 4 bases, in that order; junction bases with no gene match: 6. The CDR3 here is CASSLARQGAADTQYF. The CDR3, as DNA: TGTGCCAGCAGCTTAGCGCGGCAGGGGGCTGCAGATACGCAGTATTTT.

This clone was counted only a few times. CDR3 sequence: CAISDSVTNTGELFF. CDR3 DNA sequence: TGTGCCATCAGTGATTCAGTGACGAACACCGGGGAGCTGTTTTTT. The chain couples TRBV10-3 to TRBJ2-2, with D unresolved. Per the germline V gene, CDR1 is ENHRY and CDR2 is SYGVKD. Trimming cost V 3 bases and J 0 bases, with 8 bases left between them. The CDR3 runs to 15 residues.

In this sample, this clone turned up a few times. The chain links TRBV4-1 to TRBJ1-1; the D is unclear. This CDR3 is 15 amino acids long. The ends were cut back, 0 bases at V and 5 bases at J, with 13 bases in the middle. Germline CDR1 reads MGHRA; CDR2 reads YSYEKL. DNA for the CDR3: TGCGCCAGCAGCCAAGATTCGGGCAGCGGTACTGAAGCTTTCTTT. Translated, it gives CASSQDSGSGTEAFF.

The chain is built from TRBV7-9 and TRBJ2-2; D ambiguous. The CDR3 runs to 11 residues. The germline V and J ends were trimmed by 5 bases and 5 bases, with 3 bases remaining between them. In germline, CDR1 is SEHNR, CDR2 FQNEAQ (reference sequence). CDR3 amino acids: CASSGTGELFF. The CDR3 DNA follows: TGTGCCAGCAGCGGGACCGGGGAGCTGTTTTTT.

V is TRBV14 and J is TRBJ1-2; 9 positions agree with TRBD1. The CDR3 covers 14 residues. V shed 4 bases, J shed 4 bases, and the junction held 4 bases outside the gene matches. The germline CDR1 and CDR2 sequences are SGHDN and FVKESK. The CDR3 sequence: CASSPDRGFYGYTF. The CDR3, as DNA: TGTGCCAGCAGCCCGGACAGGGGCTTCTATGGCTACACCTTC.

There are a few counts of this clone. The chain joins TRBV21-1 to TRBJ2-1; TRBD2 is taken as the D call from the table, unchecked against the DNA. TRBV21-1 represents a pseudogene. This CDR3 is 16 amino acids long. The chain's CDR3 is CASRPIGARSYNEQFF. CDR3 nucleotide sequence: TGTGCCAGCAGACCCATAGGAGCTCGCTCCTACAATGAGCAGTTCTTC.

The V and J genes are TRBV7-3 and TRBJ2-1; the D gene is possibly TRBD2 (5 bases). Germline V gives CDR1 SGHTA, CDR2 FQGTGA. V lost 3 bases and J 8 bases, leaving 11 bases between the germline ends. CDR3 size: 13 residues. Written as DNA, the CDR3 is TGTGCCAGCAGCTTGACCCGGGAAGATGAGCAGTTCTTC. Amino acid sequence: CASSLTREDEQFF. The full variable domain, with the rest looked up from reference TRBV7-3 and TRBJ2-1, is GAGVSQTPSNKVTEKGKYVELRCDPISGHTALYWYRQSLGQGPEFLIYFQGTGAADDSGLPNDRFFAVRPEGSVSTLKIQRTERGDSAVYLCASSLTREDEQFFGPGTRLTVL.

This clone occurred a few times. The rearrangement links TRBV6-1 to TRBJ2-7; 11 nucleotides match TRBD2. The CDR3 covers 16 residues. Germline-derived CDR1 and CDR2 are MNHNS and SASEGT. V lost 0 bases to trimming and J lost 6 bases; unmatched junction nucleotides: 7. In DNA form, the CDR3 reads TGTGCCAGCAGTGAAGCCCTACTAGCGGGAGTTCTCGAGCAGTACTTC. It translates to CASSEALLAGVLEQYF.

DNA of the CDR3: TGTGCCATGTACGGGACTAGCGGGAGCCAAGAGACCCAGTACTTC. Encoded protein: CAMYGTSGSQETQYF. The chain joins TRBV10-3 to TRBJ2-5; 14 bases line up with TRBD2. The trim removed 9 bases at V and 1 base at J, leaving 4 bases unmatched. Germline V gene lookup returns CDR1 ENHRY and CDR2 SYGVKD. This CDR3 spans 15 amino acids.

The J gene is TRBJ2-3, the V gene TRBV11-3; TRBD2 aligns across 9 bases. The germline CDR1 and CDR2 sequences are SGHNT and YENEEA. This CDR3 has 16 residues. After removal of 4 bases from V and 5 bases from J, the junction contained 10 bases not matched to a gene. The CDR3 region has the DNA TGTGCCAGCAGCTCTGGAGGCGGGAGGGCCGGAGATACGCAGTATTTT. It is translated as CASSSGGGRAGDTQYF.

The table lists this clone with a few counts. The chain carries TRBV5-6 and TRBJ2-7; perhaps TRBD1 as D (6 bases). V was shortened by 3 bases and J by 2 bases, with 12 bases between the two germline ends. The germline CDR1 and CDR2 sequences are SGHDT and YYEEEE. This CDR3 contains 14 residues. CDR3 loop: CASSSIQGPYEQYF. The CDR3 DNA reads TGTGCCAGCAGCTCGATACAGGGACCCTACGAGCAGTACTTC.

This rearrangement joins TRBV7-8 to TRBJ2-5; 7 nucleotides align to TRBD2. Germline assignment: CDR1 SGHVS and CDR2 FQNEAQ. The CDR3 runs 15 residues. After removal of 5 bases from V and 2 bases from J, the junction contained 8 bases not matched to a gene. This CDR3 reads CASSQAGRKQETQYF. The CDR3 DNA reads as TGTGCCAGCAGCCAAGCGGGGCGGAAACAAGAGACCCAGTACTTC.

This clone came up a few times. The chain couples TRBV9 to TRBJ2-6; TRBD2 agrees at 10 bases. V lost 4 bases and J lost 3; bases outside the gene matches: 7. This CDR3 spans 17 amino acids. CDR1 is SGDLS and CDR2 is YYNGEE in the germline V gene. The DNA for the CDR3 is TGTGCCAGCAGCTCTGGGACTAGCGCCTTTGGGGCCAACGTCCTGACTTTC. Its translation is CASSSGTSAFGANVLTF.

The chain carries TRBV5-4 and TRBJ1-2, with D possibly TRBD1 on 6 matching bases. This CDR3 is built from 15 residues. Trimming took off 3 bases at V and 4 bases at J, with 16 bases between the two ends. The germline V gene encodes CDR1 SGHNT and CDR2 YYREEE (reference sequence). The CDR3 reads CASSWTAEHRYGYTF. The DNA for the CDR3 is TGTGCCAGCAGCTGGACAGCGGAGCATCGCTATGGCTACACCTTC.